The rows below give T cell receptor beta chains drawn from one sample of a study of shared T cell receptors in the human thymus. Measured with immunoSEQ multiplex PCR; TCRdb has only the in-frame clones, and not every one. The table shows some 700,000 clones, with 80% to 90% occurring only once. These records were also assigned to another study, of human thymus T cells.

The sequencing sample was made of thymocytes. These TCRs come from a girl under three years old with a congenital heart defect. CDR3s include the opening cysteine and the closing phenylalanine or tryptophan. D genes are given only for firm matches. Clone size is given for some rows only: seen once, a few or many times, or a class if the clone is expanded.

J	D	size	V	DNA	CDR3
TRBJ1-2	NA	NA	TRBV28	TGTGCCAGCAGCCCACAGGTCGCCTACTATGGCTACACCTTC	CASSPQVAYYGYTF
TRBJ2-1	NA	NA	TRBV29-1	TGCAGCGTTGACCTCGCATCGGGAATTAATGAGCAGTTCTTC	CSVDLASGINEQFF
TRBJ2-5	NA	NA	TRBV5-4	TGTGCCAGCAGCTTCCTCCCAGGAGAGACCCAGTACTTC	CASSFLPGETQYF
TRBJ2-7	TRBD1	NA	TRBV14	TGTGCCAGCAGCCAAACCGAGGACAGGGGGCGCGACGAGCAGTACTTC	CASSQTEDRGRDEQYF
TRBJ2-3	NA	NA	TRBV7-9	TGTGCCAGCAGCGGGCGGAGGGGATTCATTTTCACAGATACGCAGTATTTT	CASSGRRGFIFTDTQYF
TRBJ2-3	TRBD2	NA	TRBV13	TGTGCCAGCAGCGTTGGACTAGCGCGCACAGATACGCAGTATTTT	CASSVGLARTDTQYF
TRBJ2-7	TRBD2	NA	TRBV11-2	TGTGCCAGCAGCCCGGTGTCCCGGGGGGTTATCTCCTACGAGCAGTACTTC	CASSPVSRGVISYEQYF
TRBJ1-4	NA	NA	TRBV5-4	TGTGCCAGCAGCACCGCATCTCAGGGTCTAAATGAAAAACTGTTTTTT	CASSTASQGLNEKLFF
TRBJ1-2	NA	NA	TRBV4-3	TGCGCCAGCAGCCCTAGACCAGGACAGAGCAGGATATATGGCTACACCTTC	CASSPRPGQSRIYGYTF
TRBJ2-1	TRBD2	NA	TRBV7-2	TGTGCCAGCAGTCGCACTAGCGGGGGGCCGTCCTACAATGAGCAGTTCTTC	CASSRTSGGPSYNEQFF
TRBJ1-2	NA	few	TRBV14	TGTGCCAGCAGCAAAAGGACAGAAAACTATGGCTACACCTTC	CASSKRTENYGYTF
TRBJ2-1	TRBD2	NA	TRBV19	TGTGCCAGTAGTTTTCAACGTGGTAGCGGGGTCTCCTACAATGAGCAGTTCTTC	CASSFQRGSGVSYNEQFF
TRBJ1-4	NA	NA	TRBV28	TGTGCCAGCTCCCAAGCCGACCCGAGGGAAAAACTGTTTTTT	CASSQADPREKLFF
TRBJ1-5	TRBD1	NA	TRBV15	TGTGCCACCAGCAGAGGGAAGACAGGGGTCAATCAGCCCCAGCATTTT	CATSRGKTGVNQPQHF
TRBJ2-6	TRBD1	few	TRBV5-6	TGTGCCAGCAGCTCTACAGGGGTGAGTGGGGCCAACGTCCTGACTTTC	CASSSTGVSGANVLTF
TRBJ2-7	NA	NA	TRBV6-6	TGTGCCAGCAGTTACTCGCGTCTCTCCTCCTACGAGCAGTACTTC	CASSYSRLSSYEQYF
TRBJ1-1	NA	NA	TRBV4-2	TGTGCCAGCAGCCAAGGGGGGCAAGCTTTCTTT	CASSQGGQAFF
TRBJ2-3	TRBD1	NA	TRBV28	TGTGCCAGCAGTAGCCCCGGACAGGTTAGCACAGATACGCAGTATTTT	CASSSPGQVSTDTQYF
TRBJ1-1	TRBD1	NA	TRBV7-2	TGTGCCAGCAGTACAGGGGACACTGAAGCTTTCTTT	CASSTGDTEAFF
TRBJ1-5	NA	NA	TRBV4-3	TGCGCCAGCAGCCAAGATTATAGCAATCAGCCCCAGCATTTT	CASSQDYSNQPQHF
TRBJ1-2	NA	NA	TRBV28	TGTGCCAGCAGTCGGTGGACACCTAACTATGGCTACACCTTC	CASSRWTPNYGYTF
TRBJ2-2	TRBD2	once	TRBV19	TGTGCCAGTAGTACGTGCCTAGCGGGGGATAGAGCCGGGGAGCTGTTTTTT	CASSTCLAGDRAGELFF
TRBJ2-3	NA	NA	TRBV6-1	TGTGCCAGCAGTGAAGCCCGAGGGCCCACAGATACGCAGTATTTT	CASSEARGPTDTQYF
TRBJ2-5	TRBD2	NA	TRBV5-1	TGCGCCAGCAGCTTGGGACTAGCGGGGAAAGAGACCCAGTACTTC	CASSLGLAGKETQYF
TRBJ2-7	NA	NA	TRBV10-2	TGCGCCAGCAGTGAGCTGTCCAGACGGGATGGGAAGCAGTACTTC	CASSELSRRDGKQYF
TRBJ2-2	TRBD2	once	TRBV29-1	TGCAGGGGGAGCGGGGGGGCCGGGGAGCTGTTTTTT	CRGSGGAGELFF
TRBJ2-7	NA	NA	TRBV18	TGTGCCAGCTCATCGCCTTATTCAGGGTTGCAGCAGTACTTC	CASSSPYSGLQQYF
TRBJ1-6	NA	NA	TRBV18	TGTGCCAGCTCACCAGCTAACCCCGATAATTCACCCCTCCACTTT	CASSPANPDNSPLHF
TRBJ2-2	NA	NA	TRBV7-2	TGTGCCAGCAGCCAGAATATGGACACCGGGGAGCTGTTTTTT	CASSQNMDTGELFF
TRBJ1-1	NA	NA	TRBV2	TGTCTTTCGAGGGTTAACGCTGAAGCTTTCTTT	CLSRVNAEAFF
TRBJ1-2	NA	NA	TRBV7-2	TGTGCCAGCAGCTCCCGGAGGGGTGGGGTTTATGGCTACACCTTC	CASSSRRGGVYGYTF
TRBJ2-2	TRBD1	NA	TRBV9	TGTGCCAGCAGCGCCGGGACAGCCAGCACCGGGGAGCTGTTTTTT	CASSAGTASTGELFF
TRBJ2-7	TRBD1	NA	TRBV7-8	TGTGCCAGCAAACCGGGGGCCGGGACAGGGGTCTACGAGCAGTACTTC	CASKPGAGTGVYEQYF